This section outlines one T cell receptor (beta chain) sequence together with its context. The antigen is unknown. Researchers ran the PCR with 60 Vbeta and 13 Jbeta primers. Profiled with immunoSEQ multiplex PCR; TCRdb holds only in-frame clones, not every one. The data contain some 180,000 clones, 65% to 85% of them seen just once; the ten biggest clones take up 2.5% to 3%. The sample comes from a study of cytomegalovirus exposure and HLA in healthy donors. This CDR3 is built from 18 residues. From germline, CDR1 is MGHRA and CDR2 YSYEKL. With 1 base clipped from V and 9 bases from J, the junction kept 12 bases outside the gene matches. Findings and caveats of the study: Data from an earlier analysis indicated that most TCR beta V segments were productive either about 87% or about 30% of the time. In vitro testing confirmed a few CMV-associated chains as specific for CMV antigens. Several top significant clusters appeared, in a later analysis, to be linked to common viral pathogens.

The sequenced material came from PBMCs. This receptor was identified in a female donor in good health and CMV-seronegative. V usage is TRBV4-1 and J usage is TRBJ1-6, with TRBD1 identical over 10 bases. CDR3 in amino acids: CASSQVNAGQGFGSPLHF. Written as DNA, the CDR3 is TGCGCCAGCAGCCAAGTCAACGCGGGACAGGGGTTCGGTTCACCCCTCCACTTT.